The sequence of this T cell receptor (beta chain) was determined in a study of blood T cells in healthy people across ages. Germline CDR1 reads MNHEY; CDR2 reads SMNVEV (reference sequence). V lost 1 base, J lost 4 bases, and 17 bases lay in between. CDR3 length equals 17 residues. PCR was performed a second time for roughly 7 to 11 cycles using a sample-barcoded 5' primer and a J-beta primer mix. MiXCR was run by TCRdb on the 5' RACE reads, yielding one entry per CDR3 protein. The profile shows about a million distinct CDR3 sequences, roughly 51% of them singletons. A few counts support this clonotype.

The sequence derives from a woman in her fifties or sixties in good health. The specimen was blood. The chain carries TRBV27 and TRBJ2-4; D unresolved. The CDR3 coding sequence is TGTGCCAGCAGTTTATTTAAGGGATCACACCGAAAAAACATTCAGTACTTC. This codes for CASSLFKGSHRKNIQYF.